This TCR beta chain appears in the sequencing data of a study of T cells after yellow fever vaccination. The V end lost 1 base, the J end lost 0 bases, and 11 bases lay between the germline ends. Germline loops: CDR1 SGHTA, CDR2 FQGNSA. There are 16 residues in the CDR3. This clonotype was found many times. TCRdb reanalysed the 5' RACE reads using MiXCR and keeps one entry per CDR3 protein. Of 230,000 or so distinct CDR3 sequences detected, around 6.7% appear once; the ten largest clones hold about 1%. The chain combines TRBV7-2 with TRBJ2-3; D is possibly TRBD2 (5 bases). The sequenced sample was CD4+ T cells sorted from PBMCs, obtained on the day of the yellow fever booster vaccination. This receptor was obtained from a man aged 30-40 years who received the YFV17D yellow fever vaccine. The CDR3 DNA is TGTGCCAGCAGCTTAGTGATCACTAGGAGCACAGATACGCAGTATTTT. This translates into CASSLVITRSTDTQYF.